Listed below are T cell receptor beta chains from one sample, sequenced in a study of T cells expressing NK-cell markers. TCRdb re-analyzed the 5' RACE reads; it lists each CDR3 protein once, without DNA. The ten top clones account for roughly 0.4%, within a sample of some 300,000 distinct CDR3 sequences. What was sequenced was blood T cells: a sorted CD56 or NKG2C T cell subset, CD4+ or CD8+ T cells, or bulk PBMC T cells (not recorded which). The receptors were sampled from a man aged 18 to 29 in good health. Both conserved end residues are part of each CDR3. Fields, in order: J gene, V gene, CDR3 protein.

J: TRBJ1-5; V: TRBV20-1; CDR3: CSAHTGRSNQPQHF
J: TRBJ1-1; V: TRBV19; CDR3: CASARDRGTEAFF
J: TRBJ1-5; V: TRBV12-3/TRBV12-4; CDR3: CASSRGAQPQHF
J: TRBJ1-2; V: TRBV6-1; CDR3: CASTTSSGARGYGYTF
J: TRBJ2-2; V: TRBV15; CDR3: CATSREGFPGGRSTGELFF
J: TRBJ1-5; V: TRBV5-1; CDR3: CASSLGPDSNQPQHF
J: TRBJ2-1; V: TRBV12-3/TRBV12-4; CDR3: CASRPSGIGYEQFF
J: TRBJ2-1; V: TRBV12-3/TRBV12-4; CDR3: CASSLSGRAYNEQFF
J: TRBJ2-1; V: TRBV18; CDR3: CASSELAGLDNEQFF
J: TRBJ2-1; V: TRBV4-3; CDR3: CASSRGGLVYNEQFF
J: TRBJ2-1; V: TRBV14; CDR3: CASSQALSGEQFF
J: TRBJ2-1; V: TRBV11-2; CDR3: CASSPGSGRAVSEQFF
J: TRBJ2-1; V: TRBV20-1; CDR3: CSVSRGPSYNEQFF
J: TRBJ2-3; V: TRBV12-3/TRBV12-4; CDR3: CASSPGGHSQYF
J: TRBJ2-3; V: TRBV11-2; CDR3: CASRRLAGGTQYF
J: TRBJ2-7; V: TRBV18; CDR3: CASSPSGRLDSEQYF
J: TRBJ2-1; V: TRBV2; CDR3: CAKDRTAGGREQFF
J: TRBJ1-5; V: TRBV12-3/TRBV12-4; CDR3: CASRSDGYNQPQHF
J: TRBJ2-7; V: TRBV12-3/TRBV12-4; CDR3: CASSPPVAGTYEQYF
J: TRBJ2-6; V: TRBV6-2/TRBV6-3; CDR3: CASSQSGSGANVLTF
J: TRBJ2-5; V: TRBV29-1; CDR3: CSVGLAEGETQYF
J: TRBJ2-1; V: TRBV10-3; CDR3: CAISDYGGGSYNEQFF
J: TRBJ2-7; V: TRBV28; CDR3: CASFPGLFLGEQYF
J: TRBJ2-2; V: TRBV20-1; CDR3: CSARGARGTGELFF
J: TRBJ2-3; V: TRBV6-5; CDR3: CASSSPVGRQAQYF
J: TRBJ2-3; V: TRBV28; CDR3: CASSLLGGTQYF
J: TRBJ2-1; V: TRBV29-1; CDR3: CSVAGTPSYNEQFF
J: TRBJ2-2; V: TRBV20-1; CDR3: CSARPRGPHTGELFF
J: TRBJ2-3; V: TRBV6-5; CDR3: CASSHRLAGDTQYF
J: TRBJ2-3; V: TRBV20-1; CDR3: CSARDWREGRTDTQYF
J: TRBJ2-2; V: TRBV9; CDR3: CASRKQGGLNTGELFF
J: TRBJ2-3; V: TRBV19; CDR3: CASSGRTSYSTDTQYF
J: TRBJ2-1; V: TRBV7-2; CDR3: CASSGTSGGEGQFF
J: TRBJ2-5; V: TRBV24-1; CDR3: CATSEGEIQETQYF
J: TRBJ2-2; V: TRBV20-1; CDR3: CSASKASGRTGELFF
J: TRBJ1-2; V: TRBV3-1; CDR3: CASSPPGPFKGYTF
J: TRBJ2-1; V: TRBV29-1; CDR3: CSVERRGAKDVNEQFF
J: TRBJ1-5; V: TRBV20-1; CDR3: CSAGGLGGLEPQHF
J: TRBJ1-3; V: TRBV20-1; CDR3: CSARGDTSSGNTIYF
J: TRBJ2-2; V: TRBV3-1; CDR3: CASSRQLGRELFF